A selection of T cell receptor beta chains follows, all from one sample in a study of regulatory T cells in long-lasting Graves disease. MiXCR, applied by TCRdb to the multiplex PCR reads, yields one record per CDR3 protein. The sample includes approximately 350,000 distinct CDR3 sequences, approximately 23% of them seen just once. The sample here was peripheral blood mononuclear cells (PBMCs), taken when the disease was refractory, from a patient treated with antithyroid drugs. The receptor source for this set is a middle-aged woman with Graves disease. CDR3s include the opening cysteine and the closing phenylalanine or tryptophan. D genes are given only for firm matches. The size entry is marked missing in some rows and otherwise reads once, few, many or a size class.

>.|TRBV10-3|TRBJ2-7|TRBD2
TGTGCCATCAGTTCGACGGGACTAGCGGGAGCGAACTACGAGCAGTACTTC
CAISSTGLAGANYEQYF
>.|TRBV13|TRBJ2-5|.
TGTGCCGGCAGCTTAGGAAGCAGGGTTGAGACCCAGTACTTC
CAGSLGSRVETQYF
>many|TRBV6-1|TRBJ1-1|TRBD1
TGTGCCAGCAGTGTCCTTATGGAGACAGGGGCTGAAGCTTTCTTT
CASSVLMETGAEAFF
>many|TRBV11-2|TRBJ2-7|TRBD2
TGTGCCAGCAGCTTACTACTAGCGGGATACGAGCAGTACTTC
CASSLLLAGYEQYF
>many|TRBV29-1|TRBJ2-7|TRBD2
TGCAGCGTTGGGAGCGGGAGAACCTACGAGCAGTACTTC
CSVGSGRTYEQYF
>.|TRBV6-1|TRBJ1-5|.
TGTGCCAGCGGACAGCCTTGGGGCAATCAGCCCCAGCATTTT
CASGQPWGNQPQHF
>many|TRBV12-3/TRBV12-4|TRBJ2-7|TRBD2
TGTGCCAGCAGTCACCATAGCGGGTCCTACGAGCAGTACTTC
CASSHHSGSYEQYF
>few|TRBV28|TRBJ1-6|.
TGTGCCAGCTCTCGGCCCCGGGGACTACGTTCACCCCTCCACTTT
CASSRPRGLRSPLHF
>many|TRBV2|TRBJ2-7|TRBD2
TGTGCCAGCAGACCACTAGCGGGAGAACCTTACGAGCAGTACTTC
CASRPLAGEPYEQYF
>few|TRBV5-1|TRBJ2-7|TRBD1
TGCGCCAGCAGCCCACGACAGGGCGAATACGAGCAGTACTTC
CASSPRQGEYEQYF
>.|TRBV7-2|TRBJ2-1|.
TGTGCCAGCAGCTTTTCCCAGGGTCTCTACAATGAGCAGTTCTTC
CASSFSQGLYNEQFF
>many|TRBV20-1|TRBJ2-5|.
TGCAGTGCGCTAAAAGAGACCCAGTACTTC
CSALKETQYF
>few|TRBV10-2|TRBJ2-2|.
TGCGCCCTCCTCCTGCGAGAAAACACCGGGGAGCTGTTTTTT
CALLLRENTGELFF
>.|TRBV20-1|TRBJ2-3|.
TGCAGTGCTAGAGTTGTGGGGTCGACAGATACGCAGTATTTT
CSARVVGSTDTQYF
>.|TRBV7-2|TRBJ2-4|.
TGTGCCAGCAGCCCTGGGCAGGGGGGGGCGGGAAACATTCAGTACTTC
CASSPGQGGAGNIQYF
>.|TRBV28|TRBJ2-1|TRBD2
TGTGCCAGCAGGTTTCTAGCGGGAGGGCCGTATGAGCAGTTCTTC
CASRFLAGGPYEQFF
>many|TRBV6-1|TRBJ2-5|TRBD1
TGTGCCAGCAGACCCGACAGGGGCGGTCAGGAGACCCAGTACTTC
CASRPDRGGQETQYF
>few|TRBV7-9|TRBJ2-7|.
TGTGCCAGCAGCCCGCGGCCGGATTACTTC
CASSPRPDYF
>many|TRBV27|TRBJ1-2|.
TGTGCCAGCAGTTTATACAGGGACTATGGCTACACCTTC
CASSLYRDYGYTF
>.|TRBV11-2|TRBJ2-2|.
TGTGCCAGCAGCCTCAACCGCGGGGAGCTGTTTTTT
CASSLNRGELFF
>.|TRBV5-8|TRBJ1-5|TRBD1
TGTGCCAGCAGCTTATTCGCGACAGGGGGTACTCAGCCCCAGCATTTT
CASSLFATGGTQPQHF
>.|TRBV6-2/TRBV6-3|TRBJ2-1|.
TGTGCCAGCAAATTACGGAGCCTTAGGGCGAACAATGAGCAGTTCTTC
CASKLRSLRANNEQFF
>many|TRBV5-1|TRBJ2-5|TRBD2
TGCGCCAGCAGCGTAGCGGGAGATGAGACACGAGAGACCCAGTACTTC
CASSVAGDETRETQYF
>few|TRBV12-3/TRBV12-4|TRBJ2-7|.
TGTGCCAGCAGTTTCCAACAGGTCTCCTACGAGCAGTACTTC
CASSFQQVSYEQYF
>.|TRBV7-9|TRBJ2-7|.
TGTGCCAGCAGCCCGCCCGAGGCCTACGAGCAGTACTTC
CASSPPEAYEQYF
>few|TRBV5-1|TRBJ2-5|TRBD2
TGCGCCAGCACCTCGGGACTAAAAAAGACCCAGTACTTC
CASTSGLKKTQYF
>many|TRBV5-1|TRBJ2-4|.
TGCGCCAGCAGCTTGGGGAGCATTGCCAACATTCAGTACTTC
CASSLGSIANIQYF
>.|TRBV10-3|TRBJ2-2|.
TGTGCCATCAGTGCCGACAGACCAGAGACCGGGGAGCTGTTTTTT
CAISADRPETGELFF
>many|TRBV12-3/TRBV12-4|TRBJ1-1|.
TGTGCCAGCAGTCGGGGCACAGTAAGTGTGACTGAAGCTTTCTTT
CASSRGTVSVTEAFF
>few|TRBV20-1|TRBJ1-3|.
TGCAGTGCTAGAGGGAGAAACACCATATATTTT
CSARGRNTIYF
>many|TRBV18|TRBJ2-5|TRBD1
TGTGCCAGCTCAGAAGGACAGGCGGAGACCCAGTACTTC
CASSEGQAETQYF
>many|TRBV27|TRBJ1-6|TRBD1
TGTGCCAGCAGCCTGACGGGACAGATCAATTCACCCCTCCACTTT
CASSLTGQINSPLHF
>few|TRBV6-2/TRBV6-3|TRBJ2-2|.
TGTGCCAGCAGTTACTCGACAGCCCGGCGTTTCGGGGAGCTGTTTTTT
CASSYSTARRFGELFF
>.|TRBV7-9|TRBJ1-4|.
TGTGCCAGCAGCTCCCTGGACGGACACTCAAATGAAAAACTGTTTTTT
CASSSLDGHSNEKLFF
>once|TRBV29-1|TRBJ2-1|.
TGCAGCGTCCCTCTCCTCGGCGGTGGGCCCTACAATGAGCAGTTCTTC
CSVPLLGGGPYNEQFF
>many|TRBV28|TRBJ1-1|.
TGTGCCAGCAGTCCCTTTCGAACGCTAAACACTGAAGCTTTCTTT
CASSPFRTLNTEAFF
>many|TRBV12-3/TRBV12-4|TRBJ1-1|.
TGTGCCAGCAGGAAACAGGGAGCGTCGGGAGCTTTCTTT
CASRKQGASGAFF
>many|TRBV15|TRBJ2-5|.
TGTGCCACCAGCAGAGACCCGCGGTCGGAGACCCAGTACTTC
CATSRDPRSETQYF
>.|TRBV20-1|TRBJ2-7|.
TGCAGTGCTAAGGGGTGGCGGGCCAGCTCCTACGAGCAGTACTTC
CSAKGWRASSYEQYF
>few|TRBV5-6|TRBJ2-7|.
TGTGCCAGCAGCTTGCCTAGTGAGGGCGAGCAGTACTTC
CASSLPSEGEQYF
>many|TRBV11-2|TRBJ2-7|.
TGTGCCAGCAGCTCCTTTCGGGCGGCACTCCATTCGGTCTACGAGCAGTACTTC
CASSSFRAALHSVYEQYF
>many|TRBV5-1|TRBJ1-6|.
TGCGCCAGCAGCTTGGACGGGACGGGGGATTCACCCCTCCACTTT
CASSLDGTGDSPLHF
>few|TRBV7-9|TRBJ1-5|TRBD1
TGTGCCAGCAGCTCAACCCGTCCGGGACAGGGCCATCAGCCCCAGCATTTT
CASSSTRPGQGHQPQHF
>few|TRBV3-1|TRBJ2-2|TRBD2
TGTGCCAGCAGCCAAGTCTCGCGCGGGAGTGGGGGGGAGCTGTTTTTT
CASSQVSRGSGGELFF
>.|TRBV29-1|TRBJ1-4|.
TGCAGCGCTGAGGAGAATGAAAAACTGTTTTTT
CSAEENEKLFF
>many|TRBV3-1|TRBJ1-6|.
TGTGCCAGCAGCCAAACGACTGCATCCCTCCACTTT
CASSQTTASLHF
>many|TRBV11-2|TRBJ2-7|.
TGTGCCAGCAGCTACCGGGACGGTTCCTACGAGCAGTACTTC
CASSYRDGSYEQYF
>many|TRBV28|TRBJ1-1|.
TGTGCCAGCAGCCCAACACTTGCGACTGAAGCTTTCTTT
CASSPTLATEAFF
>.|TRBV20-1|TRBJ2-7|.
TGCAGTGCGGGACTCCCAACCCACGAGCAGTACTTC
CSAGLPTHEQYF
>.|TRBV7-2|TRBJ1-5|.
TGTGCCAGCAGCTTAGATAAGGATTGGGGGAGCGTCAATCAGCCCCAGCATTTT
CASSLDKDWGSVNQPQHF
>many|TRBV7-8|TRBJ2-5|.
TGTGCCAGCAGCCGCATTCGGATCGAAGAGACCCAGTACTTC
CASSRIRIEETQYF
>.|TRBV7-2|TRBJ2-1|TRBD2
TGTGCCAGCAGCCGCGGACTAGCGGGAGCCAATGAGCAGTTCTTC
CASSRGLAGANEQFF
>.|TRBV6-1|TRBJ2-6|.
TGTGCCAGCAGCAGGAGCCCTCCAGGGACTGGGGCCAACGTCCTGACTTTC
CASSRSPPGTGANVLTF
>many|TRBV12-3/TRBV12-4|TRBJ2-7|TRBD2
TGTGCCAGCAGTAGACTAGCGGGTCCCTACGAGCAGTACTTC
CASSRLAGPYEQYF
>few|TRBV6-1|TRBJ1-1|TRBD1
TGTGCCAGCACGGTAAGACAGGGGCAGGGCACTGAAGCTTTCTTT
CASTVRQGQGTEAFF
>many|TRBV28|TRBJ2-7|TRBD1
TGTGCCAGCAGTTTATTGAATTTCCAGGGGGCTAACGAGCAGTACTTC
CASSLLNFQGANEQYF
>many|TRBV20-1|TRBJ2-7|.
TGCAGTGCTCTCCGACTGGGCTACGAGCAGTACTTC
CSALRLGYEQYF